Listed below are T cell receptor beta chains from one sample, sequenced in a study of cytomegalovirus exposure and HLA in healthy donors. Sequencing used immunoSEQ multiplex PCR; TCRdb keeps in-frame clones, though not all of them. The sample consists of over 150,000 clones, approximately 88% of them appearing once. Sequencing was done on a sample of PBMCs. The source is a boy aged 2 to 10 in good health and CMV-seronegative. Both conserved end residues are part of each CDR3. D genes are given only for firm matches. Clone size is stated in some rows and not others, as once, few, many or a class when expanded.

TRBV5-1	TRBD2	.	TRBJ2-7	CASSLTGMGTSSYEQYF	TGCGCCAGCAGCTTGACGGGGATGGGGACTAGCTCCTACGAGCAGTACTTC
TRBV27	TRBD2	.	TRBJ2-5	CASSLGSGGAEETQYF	TGTGCCAGCAGTTTGGGTAGCGGGGGGGCAGAGGAGACCCAGTACTTC
TRBV7-2	.	.	TRBJ2-3	CASSLAGGSTDTQYF	TGTGCCAGCAGCTTAGCGGGGGGTTCCACAGATACGCAGTATTTT
TRBV7-8	.	.	TRBJ2-3	CASSLGPGATIRGDTQYF	TGTGCCAGCAGCTTAGGCCCTGGAGCGACGATCCGAGGAGATACGCAGTATTTT
TRBV9	.	.	TRBJ2-3	CASSVVSGGLDTQYF	TGTGCCAGCAGCGTAGTTTCCGGGGGGCTAGATACGCAGTATTTT
TRBV5-1	TRBD2	.	TRBJ2-1	CASSFGVSGDNEQFF	TGCGCCAGCAGCTTTGGCGTTAGCGGGGACAATGAGCAGTTCTTC
TRBV6-5	.	.	TRBJ1-2	CASSYSSEDYGYTF	TGTGCCAGCAGTTACTCGTCCGAGGACTATGGCTACACCTTC
TRBV30	.	.	TRBJ1-3	CAWRSQALSGNTIYF	TGTGCCTGGAGATCTCAGGCCCTCTCTGGAAACACCATATATTTT
TRBV7-9	.	.	TRBJ1-1	CASSFLPSEGTEAFF	TGTGCCAGCAGCTTTTTACCTTCGGAGGGCACTGAAGCTTTCTTT
TRBV6-6	.	.	TRBJ1-3	CASSTTGGSFPIYF	TGTGCCAGCAGTACGACAGGTGGATCATTTCCCATATATTTT
TRBV5-6	TRBD1	.	TRBJ1-2	CASRIRDRDGYTF	TGTGCCAGCAGGATCCGGGACAGAGATGGCTACACCTTC
TRBV18	.	.	TRBJ1-1	CASSPQGKGTEAFF	TGTGCCAGCTCACCGCAGGGTAAAGGCACTGAAGCTTTCTTT
TRBV7-9	TRBD1	.	TRBJ1-1	CASRSPGQGGEAFF	TGTGCCAGCAGGTCCCCGGGACAGGGGGGTGAAGCTTTCTTT
TRBV28	TRBD1	.	TRBJ1-2	CASSAGGGGLHYGYTF	TGTGCCAGCAGTGCGGGGGGAGGGGGCCTCCACTATGGCTACACCTTC
TRBV5-6	.	.	TRBJ1-5	CASSLQVSNQPQHF	TGTGCCAGCAGCTTGCAGGTTAGCAATCAGCCCCAGCATTTT
TRBV11-2	.	once	TRBJ1-1	CASSLGETEAFF	TGTGCCAGCAGCTTAGGAGAAACTGAAGCTTTCTTT
TRBV30	.	.	TRBJ2-2	CAWGRTGELFF	TGTGCCTGGGGTCGGACCGGGGAGCTGTTTTTT
TRBV2	TRBD1	.	TRBJ1-3	CATPMGQDISGNTIYF	TGTGCCACGCCGATGGGACAGGATATCTCTGGAAACACCATATATTTT
TRBV18	TRBD1	few	TRBJ1-5	CASSPGTVNQPQHF	TGTGCCAGCTCACCAGGGACAGTCAATCAGCCCCAGCATTTT
TRBV7-2	TRBD2	.	TRBJ2-1	CASSPRLAGALNEQFF	TGTGCCAGCAGCCCAAGACTAGCGGGCGCTCTCAATGAGCAGTTCTTC
TRBV19	.	few	TRBJ2-2	CASSAGVVNTGELFF	TGTGCCAGTAGTGCAGGGGTAGTGAACACCGGGGAGCTGTTTTTT
TRBV7-9	TRBD2	few	TRBJ2-2	CASSSLRGGGRNTGELFF	TGTGCCAGCAGCTCCCTTCGTGGAGGCGGGAGAAACACCGGGGAGCTGTTTTTT
TRBV10-3	TRBD2	.	TRBJ2-1	CAISERTSENNEQFF	TGTGCCATCAGTGAAAGGACTAGCGAAAACAATGAGCAGTTCTTC
TRBV5-1	TRBD1	.	TRBJ2-5	CASRDRGEETQYF	TGCGCCAGCAGGGACAGGGGAGAAGAGACCCAGTACTTC
TRBV7-9	TRBD1	.	TRBJ2-5	CASSRGQGELETQYF	TGTGCCAGCAGCCGGGGACAGGGGGAGCTGGAGACCCAGTACTTC
TRBV5-1	.	.	TRBJ2-3	CASSLGGQSTDTQYF	TGCGCCAGCAGCTTGGGGGGGCAGAGCACAGATACGCAGTATTTT
TRBV6-6	.	.	TRBJ2-1	CASSYSSRVLYNEQFF	TGTGCCAGCAGTTACTCGAGTCGGGTCCTTTACAATGAGCAGTTCTTC
TRBV7-8	.	.	TRBJ1-1	CASSQRTGMNTEAFF	TGTGCCAGCAGCCAGAGAACAGGGATGAACACTGAAGCTTTCTTT
TRBV10-3	.	few	TRBJ2-7	CAISHRVTYEQYF	TGTGCCATCAGCCACAGGGTTACCTACGAGCAGTACTTC
TRBV27	TRBD1	.	TRBJ2-1	CASSAGTGGYNEQFF	TGTGCCAGCAGTGCCGGGACAGGGGGCTACAATGAGCAGTTCTTC
TRBV5-6	.	.	TRBJ2-1	CASSLGVSYNEQFF	TGTGCCAGCAGCTTGGGCGTGTCCTACAATGAGCAGTTCTTC
TRBV6-1	TRBD2	.	TRBJ2-3	CASSENPLAGVPDTQYF	TGTGCCAGCAGTGAAAATCCTCTAGCGGGAGTTCCAGATACGCAGTATTTT
TRBV27	TRBD2	.	TRBJ2-3	CASSLFGLAGATSTDTQYF	TGTGCCAGCAGTTTGTTCGGGCTAGCGGGCGCCACTAGCACAGATACGCAGTATTTT
TRBV29-1	TRBD1	.	TRBJ2-1	CSVDRGNEQFF	TGCAGCGTAGACAGGGGAAATGAGCAGTTCTTC
TRBV27	TRBD2	.	TRBJ2-3	CASKPLKASGGLFQYF	TGTGCCAGCAAACCCCTCAAGGCTAGCGGGGGCCTCTTTCAGTATTTT
TRBV29-1	.	.	TRBJ1-2	CSVGPPRTGSYGYTF	TGCAGCGTTGGCCCACCGCGAACAGGGAGCTATGGCTACACCTTC
TRBV4-3	.	.	TRBJ2-1	CASRPSGDGEQFF	TGCGCCAGCAGGCCGTCAGGGGACGGTGAGCAGTTCTTC
TRBV6-5	.	.	TRBJ2-1	CASSYGSSSSYNEQFF	TGTGCCAGCAGTTACGGGAGCTCGAGCTCCTACAATGAGCAGTTCTTC